This T cell receptor beta chain was recovered during a study of T cell repertoires in aging, cancer and after chemotherapy. A mixed TRB-A/B primer pool amplified rearranged TRB by multiplex touch-down PCR. TCRdb reprocessed the multiplex PCR reads with MiXCR, giving one entry per CDR3 protein. The table has some 5,000 distinct CDR3 sequences, around 20% seen once; the top ten hold about 4.8%. The CDR3 consists of 15 residues. J gave up 0 bases and V 0 bases, and 1 base lay outside the gene matches. Germline values: CDR1 SGHRS, CDR2 YFSETQ. The template was genomic DNA from peripheral blood, not RNA. The sequenced material came from blood. This clonotype was obtained from a human donor with a blood cancer. This chain links TRBV5-1 with TRBJ2-7; TRBD2 aligns across 9 bases. In DNA, the CDR3 is TGCGCCAGCAGCTTGGCTAGCGGGGACTCCTACGAGCAGTACTTC. Protein product: CASSLASGDSYEQYF.